This is a list of T cell receptor beta chains from one sample in a study of OX40 agonist ivuxolimab in advanced cancers. The repertoire was sequenced with immunoSEQ multiplex PCR; TCRdb's copy has only in-frame clones and lacks some. The data contain tens of thousands of clones, more than 80% of them singletons. The sequencing here drew on CD4+ or CD8+ T cells sorted from blood, taken in a trial of the OX40 agonist ivuxolimab. The source of these receptors is an adult with an advanced solid tumor such as melanoma, head and neck, liver or kidney cancer. The CDR3 runs from the conserved cysteine through the conserved F or W. The D gene is left open where the match is weak. Clone size is shown for a subset of rows, as once, few, many or a class of expanded clone.

j_call v_call clone_size d_call cdr3_nt cdr3_aa
TRBJ2-3 TRBV2 NA NA TGTGCCAGCAGTGTACGCGGGAAACGCACAGATACGCAGTATTTT CASSVRGKRTDTQYF
TRBJ2-7 TRBV5-4 NA NA TGTGCCAGCAGCTTTGACTTCTCCTACGAGCAGTACTTC CASSFDFSYEQYF
TRBJ1-5 TRBV28 NA NA TGTGCCAGCAGTTTAGAGATTTCAGGGTCTCACCAGCATTTT CASSLEISGSHQHF
TRBJ1-1 TRBV7-6 few NA TGTGCCAGCAGCTTAGTACCTCAGGGGAACACTGAAGCTTTCTTT CASSLVPQGNTEAFF
TRBJ2-2 TRBV5-4 NA NA TGTGCCAGCAGCGGACAGAACACCGGGGAGCTGTTTTTT CASSGQNTGELFF
TRBJ2-1 TRBV7-3 NA NA TGTGCCAGCAGCTTACAAGAAAGGGGAAAGCAGTTCTTC CASSLQERGKQFF
TRBJ2-1 TRBV6-5 NA TRBD1 TGTGCCAGCAGGGAACTCAGGGGGACAGGGGTTCTGTTCTTC CASRELRGTGVLFF
TRBJ1-5 TRBV6-5 NA NA TGTGCCAGCAGTAACCGACAGGGCAATCAGCCCCAGCATTTT CASSNRQGNQPQHF
TRBJ2-5 TRBV10-3 NA TRBD2 TGTGCCATCTGCGGGGGTAGCCAAGAGACCCAGTACTTC CAICGGSQETQYF
TRBJ1-2 TRBV19 NA NA TGTGCCAGTAGTAAAGCCTACTATGGCTACACCTTC CASSKAYYGYTF
TRBJ1-1 TRBV7-3 NA TRBD1 TGTGCCAGCAGCGGGTACAGGGGTACTGAAGCTTTCTTT CASSGYRGTEAFF
TRBJ1-5 TRBV27 once NA TGTGCCAGCAGTTTATCTATCCCAGGGGCAGGGCAGCCCCAGCATTTT CASSLSIPGAGQPQHF
TRBJ2-7 TRBV5-1 NA NA TGCGCCAGCAGCTTGGGGGGATCGGGACACACCTACGAGCAGTACTTC CASSLGGSGHTYEQYF
TRBJ2-1 TRBV27 NA TRBD1 TGTGCCAGCAGTTTATCCTACAGGGGCTACAATGAGCAGTTCTTC CASSLSYRGYNEQFF
TRBJ1-1 TRBV19 NA NA TGTGCCAGTAGTGAAGTTTCCCAATCGAACACTGAAGCTTTCTTT CASSEVSQSNTEAFF
TRBJ1-5 TRBV7-2 NA TRBD1 TGTGCCAGCAGCATACCAAATAACAGGGGCCCGGGGCAGCCCCAGCATTTT CASSIPNNRGPGQPQHF
TRBJ2-4 TRBV18 NA NA TGTGCCAGCTCACACCCCTGGGCGGCCAAAAACATTCAGTACTTC CASSHPWAAKNIQYF
TRBJ2-1 TRBV5-1 NA TRBD1 TGCGCCAGCAGCTTACAGGGGGCAGGTAGATACAATGAGCAGTTCTTC CASSLQGAGRYNEQFF
TRBJ1-1 TRBV5-6 NA NA TGTGCCAGCCTGGCGCTCGGGATTAAGACTGAAGCTTTCTTT CASLALGIKTEAFF
TRBJ1-1 TRBV19 NA TRBD1 TGTGCCAGTAGCACAGGGGGACAGCCTCACACTGAAGCTTTCTTT CASSTGGQPHTEAFF
TRBJ1-5 TRBV30 NA NA TGTGCCTGGAGTGTTGGGGAGTTGAGGAGTCAGCCCCAGCATTTT CAWSVGELRSQPQHF
TRBJ2-7 TRBV27 NA TRBD1 TGTGCCAGCAGTTTATTAAAAGGGGGCCTCACCTACGAGCAGTACTTC CASSLLKGGLTYEQYF
TRBJ1-1 TRBV30 few TRBD1 TGTGCCTGGAGTTTCACTTCCGGGACAGGGCTCGCTTTCTTT CAWSFTSGTGLAFF
TRBJ1-6 TRBV4-3 NA NA TGCGCCAGCAGCCAAGATCGCCAGGGTAATTCACCCCTCCACTTT CASSQDRQGNSPLHF
TRBJ1-5 TRBV5-5 NA NA TGTGCCAGCAGCTTGTCAGTGAGCAATCAGCCCCAGCATTTT CASSLSVSNQPQHF
TRBJ2-1 TRBV19 NA NA TGTGCCAGCTCTTCGAGGGGGCGGGGGGCCTACAATGAGCAGTTCTTC CASSSRGRGAYNEQFF
TRBJ1-1 TRBV2 NA NA TGTGCCAGCAGGCTTACCGGGACTGTGAACACTGAAGCTTTCTTT CASRLTGTVNTEAFF
TRBJ1-2 TRBV7-9 NA TRBD1 TGTGCCAGCAGCCTCGGGACAGGGGAGAGGGGACTCTATGGCTACACCTTC CASSLGTGERGLYGYTF
TRBJ1-6 TRBV5-1 NA NA TGCGCCAGCAGCTTGGAGTTTGATACAAGTAATTCACCCCTCCACTTT CASSLEFDTSNSPLHF
TRBJ1-5 TRBV7-8 NA NA TGTGCCAGCAGCATGGAGCGGGGGTTTAGCAATCAGCCCCAGCATTTT CASSMERGFSNQPQHF
TRBJ2-6 TRBV28 NA NA TGTGCCAGCAGTCCGTCGCTCGGCTCTGGGGCCAACGTCCTGACTTTC CASSPSLGSGANVLTF
TRBJ2-6 TRBV6-4 NA NA TGTGCCAGCAGTGAAGGTGCTGGGGCCAACGTCCTGACTTTC CASSEGAGANVLTF
TRBJ1-6 TRBV30 NA TRBD1 TGTGCCTGGAGTACCGCCGGGACAGGGTTTTCACCCCTCCACTTT CAWSTAGTGFSPLHF
TRBJ2-3 TRBV7-6 NA TRBD1 TGTGCCAGCAGCTTAGGGACAGGGAAGACAGATACGCAGTATTTT CASSLGTGKTDTQYF
TRBJ1-5 TRBV19 many TRBD1 TGTGCCAGGGGGACAGCTAGCAATCAGCCCCAGCATTTT CARGTASNQPQHF
TRBJ2-7 TRBV19 NA TRBD1 TGTGCCAGTAGTCCACACAGGGGACCCTACGAGCAGTACTTC CASSPHRGPYEQYF
TRBJ1-4 TRBV2 NA NA TGTGCCAGCAGTTCCCGACCGAATGAAAAACTGTTTTTT CASSSRPNEKLFF
TRBJ2-2 TRBV5-1 once TRBD1 TGCGCCAGCAGCTTGGGCGGACAGGGCCCCGGGGAGCTGTTTTTT CASSLGGQGPGELFF
TRBJ2-2 TRBV28 NA TRBD1 TGTGCCACATTGGGACAGTCGAACACCGGGGAGCTGTTTTTT CATLGQSNTGELFF
TRBJ1-6 TRBV4-3 NA NA TGCGCCAGCAGCCAAGGGCCACAGGATTCACCCCTCTACTTT CASSQGPQDSPLYF
TRBJ1-1 TRBV9 once NA TGTGCCAGCAGCGTAGCGGGGACACCCAAGAACACTGAAGCTTTCTTT CASSVAGTPKNTEAFF
TRBJ2-1 TRBV30 NA TRBD2 TGTGCCTGGAGCCCCTTGGGCGGGAGCTCCTACAATGAGCAGTTCTTC CAWSPLGGSSYNEQFF
TRBJ1-2 TRBV12-5 NA NA TGCGCTAGTGGTTCCTATGGCTACACCTTC CASGSYGYTF
TRBJ1-5 TRBV11-2 NA NA TGTGCCAGCAGCTTAGGGAGGGGGGCCAATCAGCCCCAGCATTTT CASSLGRGANQPQHF
TRBJ2-1 TRBV7-2 once NA TGTGCCAGCAGCTTAGCAAGAAATGAGCAGTTCTTC CASSLARNEQFF
TRBJ2-1 TRBV6-5 NA NA TGTGCCAGCAGTTACCAAAGTATCCTAGGAAGCAATGAGCAGTTCTTC CASSYQSILGSNEQFF
TRBJ2-1 TRBV15 NA NA TGTGCCACCAGCAGACCCCGGCGGGTCGACAATGAGCAGTTCTTC CATSRPRRVDNEQFF
TRBJ2-2 TRBV6-5 NA NA TGTGCCAGCAGTTACCTGTCCGGGGAGCTGTTTTTT CASSYLSGELFF
TRBJ2-1 TRBV30 NA NA TGTGCCTGGAGTTTAGGGCCCGTTCTCTACAATGAGCAGTTCTTC CAWSLGPVLYNEQFF
TRBJ1-3 TRBV28 NA NA TGTGCCAGCAGCACTTCGGGACACTACTCTGGAAACACCATATATTTT CASSTSGHYSGNTIYF
TRBJ1-3 TRBV6-6 NA NA TGTGCCAGCAGTTACCCGACGGTCTCTGGAAACACCATATATTTT CASSYPTVSGNTIYF
TRBJ2-7 TRBV6-6 NA NA TGTGCCAGCAGTTACTCGAACCATTACTCCTACGAGCAGTACTTC CASSYSNHYSYEQYF
TRBJ2-2 TRBV7-3 NA TRBD2 TGTGCCAGCAGCTCCGAAGCGGGGTCGAACACCGGGGAGCTGTTTTTT CASSSEAGSNTGELFF
TRBJ1-5 TRBV28 NA TRBD1 TGTGCCCAGGGGGGGCAGCCCAATCAGCCCCAGCATTTT CAQGGQPNQPQHF
TRBJ2-3 TRBV12-5 NA NA TGTGCTAGTGGTCTTAGCGGCCCGGGGACGCAGTATTTT CASGLSGPGTQYF
TRBJ1-3 TRBV19 NA NA TGTGCCAGTAAGGGAACCGCTATCGGAAACACCATATATTTT CASKGTAIGNTIYF
TRBJ1-5 TRBV11-3 NA NA TGTGCCAGCAGCTTATTTCCCTGGGCCTACCGCGGGAGCAATCAGCCCCAGCATTTT CASSLFPWAYRGSNQPQHF
TRBJ2-5 TRBV5-6 NA NA TGTGCCAGCAGCTCATTGACAGTACAAGAGACCCAGTACTTC CASSSLTVQETQYF